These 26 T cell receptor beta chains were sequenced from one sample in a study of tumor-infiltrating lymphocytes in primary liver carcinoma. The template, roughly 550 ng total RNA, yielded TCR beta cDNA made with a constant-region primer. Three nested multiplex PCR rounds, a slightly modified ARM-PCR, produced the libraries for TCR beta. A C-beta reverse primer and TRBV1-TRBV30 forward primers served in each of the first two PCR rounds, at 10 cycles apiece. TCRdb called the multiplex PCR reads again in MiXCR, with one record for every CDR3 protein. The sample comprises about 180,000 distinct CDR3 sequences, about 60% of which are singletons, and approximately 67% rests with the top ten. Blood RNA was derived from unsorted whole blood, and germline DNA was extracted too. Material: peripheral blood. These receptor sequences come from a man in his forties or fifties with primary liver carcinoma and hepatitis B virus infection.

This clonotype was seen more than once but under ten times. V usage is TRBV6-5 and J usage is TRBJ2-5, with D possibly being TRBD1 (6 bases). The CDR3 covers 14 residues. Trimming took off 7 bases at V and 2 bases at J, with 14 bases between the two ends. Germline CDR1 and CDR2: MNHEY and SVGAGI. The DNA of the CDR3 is TGTGCCAGCATGTCAGGGGCCCTTCAAGAGACCCAGTACTTC. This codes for CASMSGALQETQYF.

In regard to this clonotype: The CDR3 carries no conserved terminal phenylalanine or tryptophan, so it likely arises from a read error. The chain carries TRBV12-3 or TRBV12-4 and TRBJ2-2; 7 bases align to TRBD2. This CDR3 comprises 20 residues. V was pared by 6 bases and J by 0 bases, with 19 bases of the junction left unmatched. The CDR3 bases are TGTGCCAGCAGACCCTCTCCGGGACTAACCCAATACTCGAACACCGGGGAGCTGTTTTTG. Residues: CASRPSPGLTQYSNTGELFL.

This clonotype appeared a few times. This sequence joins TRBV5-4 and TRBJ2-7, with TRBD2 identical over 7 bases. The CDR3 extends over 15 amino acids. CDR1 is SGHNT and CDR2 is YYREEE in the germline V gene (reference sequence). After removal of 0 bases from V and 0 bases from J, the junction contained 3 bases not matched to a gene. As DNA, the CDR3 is TGTGCCAGCAGCTTGGCTAGCGGACCCTCCTACGAGCAGTACTTC. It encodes CASSLASGPSYEQYF.

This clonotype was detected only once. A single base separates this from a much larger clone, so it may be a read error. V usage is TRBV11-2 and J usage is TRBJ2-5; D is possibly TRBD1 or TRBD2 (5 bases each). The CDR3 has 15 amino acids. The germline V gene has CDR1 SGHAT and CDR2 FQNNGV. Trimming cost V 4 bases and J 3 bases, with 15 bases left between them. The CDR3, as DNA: TGTGCCAGCAGCTGGGGGATTACCGGAGAAGAGACCCAGTACTTC. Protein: CASSWGITGEETQYF.

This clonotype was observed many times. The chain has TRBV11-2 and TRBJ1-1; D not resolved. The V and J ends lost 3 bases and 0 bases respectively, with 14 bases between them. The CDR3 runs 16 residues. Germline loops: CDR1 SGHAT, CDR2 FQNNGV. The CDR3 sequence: CASSFSLPGLNTEAFF. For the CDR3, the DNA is TGTGCCAGCAGCTTTTCGTTACCAGGCTTGAACACTGAAGCTTTCTTT.

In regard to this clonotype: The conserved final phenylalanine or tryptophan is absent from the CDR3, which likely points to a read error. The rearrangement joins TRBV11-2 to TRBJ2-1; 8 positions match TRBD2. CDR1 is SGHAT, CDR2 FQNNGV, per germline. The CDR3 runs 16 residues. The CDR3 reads CASSSDIGLAMGEQFL. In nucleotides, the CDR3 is TGCGCCAGCAGCTCGGATATCGGACTAGCCATGGGTGAGCAGTTCCTA.

DNA for the CDR3: TGCGCCAGCAGCCGGACTAGCGGCCTCAATGACAATGAGCAGTTCTTC. This codes for CASSRTSGLNDNEQFF. This chain uses TRBV4-1 with TRBJ2-1; TRBD2 matches 10 bases. Germline trimming cut 4 bases from V and 5 bases from J; bases unmatched to any gene: 8. The germline V gene encodes CDR1 MGHRA and CDR2 YSYEKL. This CDR3 is 16 amino acids long.

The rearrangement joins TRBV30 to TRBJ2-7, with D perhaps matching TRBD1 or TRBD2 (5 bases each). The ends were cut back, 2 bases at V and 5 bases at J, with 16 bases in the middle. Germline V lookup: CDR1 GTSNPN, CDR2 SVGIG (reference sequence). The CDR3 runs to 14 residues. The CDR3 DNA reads TGTGCCTGGAGTAGAGGGGTTCAAACGGACGAGCAGTACTTC. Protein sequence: CAWSRGVQTDEQYF.

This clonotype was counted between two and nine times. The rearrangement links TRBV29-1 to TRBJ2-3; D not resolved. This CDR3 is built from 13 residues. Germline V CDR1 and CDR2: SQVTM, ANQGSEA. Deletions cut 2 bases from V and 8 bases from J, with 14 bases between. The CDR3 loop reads CSVEKGVAGTQYF. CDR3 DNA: TGCAGCGTTGAAAAAGGAGTCGCAGGTACGCAGTATTTT.

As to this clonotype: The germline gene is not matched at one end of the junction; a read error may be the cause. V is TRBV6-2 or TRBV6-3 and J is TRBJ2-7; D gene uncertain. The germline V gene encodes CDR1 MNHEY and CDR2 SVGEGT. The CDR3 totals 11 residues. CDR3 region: CASADPYEQHF. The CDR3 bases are TGTGCCAGCGCAGACCCCTACGAGCAGCACTTC.

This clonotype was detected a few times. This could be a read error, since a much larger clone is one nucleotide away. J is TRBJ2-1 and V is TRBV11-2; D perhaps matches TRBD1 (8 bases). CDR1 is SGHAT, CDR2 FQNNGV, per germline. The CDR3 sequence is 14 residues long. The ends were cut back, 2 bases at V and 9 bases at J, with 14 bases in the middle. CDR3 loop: CASSLSGTGSEQFF. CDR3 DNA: TGTGCCAGCAGCTTAAGCGGGACAGGCAGTGAGCAGTTCTTC.

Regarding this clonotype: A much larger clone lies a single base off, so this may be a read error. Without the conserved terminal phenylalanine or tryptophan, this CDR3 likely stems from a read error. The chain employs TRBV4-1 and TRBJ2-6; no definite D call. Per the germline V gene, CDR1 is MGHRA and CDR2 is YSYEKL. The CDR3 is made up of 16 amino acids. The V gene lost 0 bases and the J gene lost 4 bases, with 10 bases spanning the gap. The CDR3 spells CASSQDKARGANVLTS. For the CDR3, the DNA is TGCGCCAGCAGCCAAGATAAGGCCCGAGGGGCCAACGTCCTGACTTCC.

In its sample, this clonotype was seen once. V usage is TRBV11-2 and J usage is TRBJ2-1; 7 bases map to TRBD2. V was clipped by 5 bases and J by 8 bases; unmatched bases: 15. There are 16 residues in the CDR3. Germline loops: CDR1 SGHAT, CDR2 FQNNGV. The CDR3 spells CASSPRPSGIIYEQFF. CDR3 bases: TGTGCCAGCAGCCCGCGCCCCAGCGGGATAATCTATGAGCAGTTCTTC.

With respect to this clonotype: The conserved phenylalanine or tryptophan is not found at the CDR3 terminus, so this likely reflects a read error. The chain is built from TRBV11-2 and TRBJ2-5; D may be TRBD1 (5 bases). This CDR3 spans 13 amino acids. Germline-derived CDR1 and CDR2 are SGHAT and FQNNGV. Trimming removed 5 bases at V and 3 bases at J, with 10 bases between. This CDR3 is CASSPIREETQYL. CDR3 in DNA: TGTGCCAGCAGCCCCATCAGGGAAGAGACCCAGTACTTA.

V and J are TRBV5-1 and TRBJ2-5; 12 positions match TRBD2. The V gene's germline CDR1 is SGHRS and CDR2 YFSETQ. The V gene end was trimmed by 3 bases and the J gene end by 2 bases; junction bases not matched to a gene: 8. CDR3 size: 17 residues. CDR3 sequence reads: CASSSGSLAGGQETQYF. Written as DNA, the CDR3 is TGCGCCAGCAGCTCCGGGAGCCTAGCGGGAGGGCAAGAGACCCAGTACTTC.

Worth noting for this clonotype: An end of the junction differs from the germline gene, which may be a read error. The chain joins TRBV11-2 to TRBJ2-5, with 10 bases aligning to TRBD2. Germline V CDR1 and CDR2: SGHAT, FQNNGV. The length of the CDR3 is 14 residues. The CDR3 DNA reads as TGTGTCAGCAACCCGGGACTAGCGTTAGAGACCCAGTATTTC. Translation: CVSNPGLALETQYF.

The CDR3 sequence is CASSLAQQGLGYTF. CDR3 coding DNA: TGTGCCAGCAGCTTAGCGCAACAGGGCTTGGGCTACACCTTC. The gene calls are TRBV7-8 and TRBJ1-2; TRBD1 is a possible D gene (6 bases). In germline, CDR1 is SGHVS, CDR2 FQNEAQ. The CDR3 consists of 14 residues. V dropped 0 bases and J dropped 8 bases, with 13 bases sitting between them.

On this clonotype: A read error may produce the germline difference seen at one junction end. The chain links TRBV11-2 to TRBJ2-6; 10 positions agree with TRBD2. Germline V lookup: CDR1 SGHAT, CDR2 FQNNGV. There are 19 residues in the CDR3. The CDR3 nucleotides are TGTGCCAGCAGCTCCGGACTAGCGGCTCTCTTCTCTGGGGCTAACGTCCTGACTTTC. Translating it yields CASSSGLAALFSGANVLTF.

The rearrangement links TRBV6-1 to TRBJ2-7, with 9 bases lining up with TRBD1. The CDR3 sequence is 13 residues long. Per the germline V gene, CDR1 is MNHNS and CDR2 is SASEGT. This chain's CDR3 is CTSSPGTGYEQYF. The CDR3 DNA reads TGTACTAGCAGCCCCGGGACAGGGTACGAGCAGTACTTC.

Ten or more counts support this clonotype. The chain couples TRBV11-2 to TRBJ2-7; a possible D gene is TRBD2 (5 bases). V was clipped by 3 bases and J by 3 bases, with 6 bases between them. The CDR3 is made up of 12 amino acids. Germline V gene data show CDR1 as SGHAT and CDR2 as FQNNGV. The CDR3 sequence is CASSFEGYEQYF. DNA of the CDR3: TGTGCCAGCAGCTTTGAGGGCTACGAGCAGTACTTC.

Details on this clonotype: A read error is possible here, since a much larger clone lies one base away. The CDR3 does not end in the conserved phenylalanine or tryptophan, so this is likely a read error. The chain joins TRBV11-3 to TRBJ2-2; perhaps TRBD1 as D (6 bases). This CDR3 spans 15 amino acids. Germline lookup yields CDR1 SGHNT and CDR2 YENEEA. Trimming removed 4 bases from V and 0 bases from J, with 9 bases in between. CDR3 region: CASSWGHSNTGELFL. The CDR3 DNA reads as TGTGCCAGCAGCTGGGGACATTCGAACACCGGGGAGCTGTTTTTA.

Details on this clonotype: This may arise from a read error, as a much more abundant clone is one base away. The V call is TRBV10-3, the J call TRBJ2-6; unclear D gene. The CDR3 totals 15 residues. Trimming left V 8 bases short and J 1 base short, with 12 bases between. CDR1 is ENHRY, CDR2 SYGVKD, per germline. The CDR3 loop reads CAIGGSTSGANVLTF. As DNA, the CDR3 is TGTGCCATCGGTGGCAGTACTTCTGGGGCCAACGTCCTGACTTTC.

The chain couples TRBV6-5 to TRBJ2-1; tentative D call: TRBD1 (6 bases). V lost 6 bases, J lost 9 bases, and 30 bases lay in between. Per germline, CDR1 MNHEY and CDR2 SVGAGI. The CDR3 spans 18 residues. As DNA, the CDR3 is TGTGCCAGCAGCAAAGTTAGCCCAGGGGCAGGGGTTTATTTTGAGCAGTTCTTC. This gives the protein CASSKVSPGAGVYFEQFF.

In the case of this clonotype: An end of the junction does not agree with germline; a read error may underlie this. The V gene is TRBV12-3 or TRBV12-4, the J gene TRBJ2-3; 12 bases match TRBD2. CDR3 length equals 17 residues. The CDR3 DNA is TGTACCAGCAGTTCACTGACTAGCGGGAGTATTACAGATACGCAGTATTTT. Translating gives CTSSSLTSGSITDTQYF.

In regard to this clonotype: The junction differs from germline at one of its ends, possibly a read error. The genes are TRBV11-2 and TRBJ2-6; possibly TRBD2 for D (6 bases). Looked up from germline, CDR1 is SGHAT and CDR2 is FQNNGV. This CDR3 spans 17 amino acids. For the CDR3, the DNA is TGTGCCAACACCCTCACTTCCGGGAGCTCTGGGGCCAACCTCCTGGCTTTC. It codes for CANTLTSGSSGANLLAF.

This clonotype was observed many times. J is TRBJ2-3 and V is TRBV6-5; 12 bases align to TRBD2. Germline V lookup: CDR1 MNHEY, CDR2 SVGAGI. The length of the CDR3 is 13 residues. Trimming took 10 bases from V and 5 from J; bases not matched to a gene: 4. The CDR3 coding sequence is TGTGCCACCCTACTAGCGGGAGGAGATACGCAGTATTTT. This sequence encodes CATLLAGGDTQYF.